Below, 20 T cell receptor beta chains from the same sample are listed, as sequenced in a study of glioma-infiltrating T cells after dendritic cell vaccination. The repertoire was sequenced with immunoSEQ multiplex PCR; TCRdb's copy has only in-frame clones and lacks some. The table lists tens of thousands of clones, 70% to 90% of them singletons. Described time point: after dendritic cell vaccination, including at tumor progression/relapse. This material consisted of blood, taken after dendritic cell vaccination. Receptor source: a human donor with glioblastoma.

V is TRBV19 and J is TRBJ2-3; 9 bases map to TRBD1. There are 15 residues in the CDR3. Unmatched junction bases numbered 4, after V lost 5 bases and J lost 1 base. CDR1 and CDR2 from the germline V gene are LNHDA and SQIVND (reference sequence). As DNA, the CDR3 is TGTGCCAGTAGTTCCCGGGACAGGGGCACAGATACGCAGTATTTT. This translates into CASSSRDRGTDTQYF. The full variable domain, in which reference TRBV19 and TRBJ2-3 provide the parts outside the CDR3, is DGGITQSPKYLFRKEGQNVTLSCEQNLNHDAMYWYRQDPGQGLRLIYYSQIVNDFQKGDIAEGYSVSREKKESFPLTVTSAQKNPTAFYLCASSSRDRGTDTQYFGPGTRLTVL.

This rearrangement joins TRBV18 to TRBJ2-5; 8 positions agree with TRBD1. CDR1 KGHSH and CDR2 LQKENI come from the germline V gene. The CDR3 loop spans 14 amino acids. Trimming at V came to 3 bases and at J to 3 bases, leaving 3 bases not matched to a gene. CDR3 region: CASSPKTGEETQYF. The CDR3 DNA reads as TGTGCCAGCTCACCCAAGACAGGGGAAGAGACCCAGTACTTC. The variable domain in full, with the rest retrieved from reference TRBV18 and TRBJ2-5, is NAGVMQNPRHLVRRRGQEARLRCSPMKGHSHVYWYRQLPEEGLKFMVYLQKENIIDESGMPKERFSAEFPKEGPSILRIQQVVRGDSAAYFCASSPKTGEETQYFGPGTRLLVL.

The chain combines TRBV7-6 with TRBJ1-1, with 8 bases aligning to TRBD1. The length of the CDR3 is 17 residues. V shed 4 bases and J 1 base; nucleotides not matched to a gene: 11. The germline V gene encodes CDR1 SGHVS and CDR2 FNYEAQ. In nucleotides, the CDR3 is TGTGCCAGCAGCTCCGAGGCCCCAGGGGGCCCGAACACTGAAGCTTTCTTT. It translates to CASSSEAPGGPNTEAFF.

This chain links TRBV7-6 with TRBJ2-5, with a tentative D call TRBD2 (5 bases). There are 15 residues in the CDR3. Per the germline V gene, CDR1 is SGHVS and CDR2 is FNYEAQ. Trimming left V 1 base short and J 2 bases short, with 11 bases between. CDR3 protein: CASSLGTSGQETQYF. Written as DNA, the CDR3 is TGTGCCAGCAGCTTAGGCACCTCGGGGCAAGAGACCCAGTACTTC.

V usage is TRBV7-2 and J usage is TRBJ1-5; D uncertain. The germline gives CDR1 SGHTA, CDR2 FQGNSA. Trimming shortened V by 1 base and J by 6 bases, and 7 bases separated the two germline ends. The CDR3 runs to 13 residues. The CDR3 sequence is CASSLVVGQPQHF. CDR3 DNA sequence: TGTGCCAGCAGCTTAGTAGTCGGTCAGCCCCAGCATTTT.

V is TRBV7-2 and J is TRBJ2-3, with 8 bases lining up with TRBD2. The CDR3 length is 16 residues. J was trimmed by 2 bases and V by 2 bases; bases with no gene match: 6. CDR1 SGHTA and CDR2 FQGNSA come from the germline V gene. The CDR3 region is CASSLWASGLTDTQYF. The CDR3 DNA is TGTGCCAGCAGCTTATGGGCTAGCGGGCTCACAGATACGCAGTATTTT.

This rearrangement joins TRBV7-9 to TRBJ1-1, with 8 bases matching TRBD1. Germline assignment: CDR1 SEHNR and CDR2 FQNEAQ (reference sequence). This CDR3 spans 14 amino acids. J gave up 2 bases and V 5 bases, and 4 bases lay outside the gene matches. CDR3 DNA: TGTGCCAGCAGCCAAGGGACAGGCAACACTGAAGCTTTCTTT. Amino acids: CASSQGTGNTEAFF.

The V and J genes are TRBV6-1 and TRBJ1-1; no clear D gene. The CDR3 extends over 11 amino acids. CDR1 is MNHNS, CDR2 SASEGT, per germline. With 5 bases removed from V and 3 bases from J, the gap between germline ends came to 4 bases. CDR3 sequence (DNA): TGTGCCAGCAGTTCCGACACTGAAGCTTTCTTT. Protein product: CASSSDTEAFF.

J is TRBJ2-7 and V is TRBV18; no clear D gene. Germline V CDR1 and CDR2: KGHSH, LQKENI. The CDR3 sequence is 14 residues long. Trimming removed 3 bases from V and 5 bases from J, with 14 bases in between. The CDR3 is CASSPAGSQHEQYV. The CDR3 DNA reads as TGTGCCAGCTCACCCGCCGGGTCCCAGCACGAGCAGTACGTC.

This chain connects TRBV5-1 to TRBJ2-2, with 7 bases lining up with TRBD1. From germline, CDR1 is SGHRS and CDR2 YFSETQ. The CDR3 length is 16 residues. The V gene end was trimmed by 0 bases and the J gene end by 0 bases; junction bases not matched to a gene: 2. CDR3 loop: CASSLETGPNTGELFF. DNA for the CDR3: TGCGCCAGCAGCTTGGAGACAGGGCCGAACACCGGGGAGCTGTTTTTT.

The chain couples TRBV6-6 to TRBJ2-7, with 13 bases that match TRBD2. Germline lookup yields CDR1 MNHNY and CDR2 SVGAGI (reference sequence). The CDR3 covers 15 residues. Trimming took 5 bases from V and 3 from J; bases not matched to a gene: 4. This CDR3 reads CASSRGTSGNYEQYV. Written as DNA, the CDR3 is TGTGCCAGCAGTAGGGGGACTAGCGGGAACTACGAGCAGTACGTC.

The rearrangement links TRBV5-6 to TRBJ1-1; D is possibly TRBD1 (6 bases). There are 13 residues in the CDR3. CDR1 is SGHDT, CDR2 YYEEEE, per germline. V dropped 5 bases and J dropped 0 bases, with 8 bases sitting between them. This CDR3 reads CASSNRVNTEAFF. CDR3 in DNA: TGTGCCAGCAGTAACAGGGTGAACACTGAAGCTTTCTTT.

The genes are TRBV7-2 and TRBJ1-5, with 9 bases matching TRBD1. The germline V gene has CDR1 SGHTA and CDR2 FQGNSA. Trimming took 8 bases from V and 4 from J; bases not matched to a gene: 3. The length of the CDR3 is 13 residues. CDR3: CASVGTGNQPQHF. DNA of the CDR3: TGTGCCAGCGTCGGGACAGGGAATCAGCCCCAGCATTTT.

A word on this clone: Other DNA sequences in this specimen translate into the identical CDR3. The chain employs TRBV5-4 and TRBJ2-1, with a possible D match to TRBD1 (6 bases). The V and J ends lost 1 base and 1 base respectively, with 6 bases between them. The germline gives CDR1 SGHNT, CDR2 YYREEE (reference sequence). The CDR3 runs to 14 residues. In DNA form, the CDR3 reads TGTGCCAGCAGCTTGCAGGGGTCCTACAATGAGCAGTTCTTC. This translates into CASSLQGSYNEQFF.

The gene calls are TRBV2 and TRBJ2-5; 7 nucleotides agree with TRBD1. Per the germline V gene, CDR1 is SNHLY and CDR2 is FYNNEI. This CDR3 has 15 residues. Trimming cost V 6 bases and J 5 bases; bases outside gene matches: 12. The CDR3 region is CASSLQGPQGETQYF. DNA for the CDR3: TGTGCCAGCAGCCTACAGGGGCCACAGGGGGAGACCCAGTACTTC. The variable domain in full, with the rest retrieved from reference TRBV2 and TRBJ2-5, is EPEVTQTPSHQVTQMGQEVILRCVPISNHLYFYWYRQILGQKVEFLVSFYNNEISEKSEIFDDQFSVERPDGSNFTLKIRSTKLEDSAMYFCASSLQGPQGETQYFGPGTRLLVL.

The chain combines TRBV7-2 with TRBJ2-3; TRBD2 matches at 8 bases. The J segment lost 1 base and the V segment lost 1 base, leaving 4 bases of the junction unmatched. This CDR3 is 16 amino acids long. Germline V gene data show CDR1 as SGHTA and CDR2 as FQGNSA. The CDR3 reads CASSLVISGGTDTQYF. The CDR3 nucleotides read TGTGCCAGCAGCTTAGTAATTAGCGGGGGCACAGATACGCAGTATTTT.

The chain joins TRBV7-6 to TRBJ1-1, with 7 nucleotides matching TRBD1. This CDR3 region has 14 residues. Trimming took 4 bases from V and 4 from J; bases not matched to a gene: 6. Germline loops: CDR1 SGHVS, CDR2 FNYEAQ. CDR3 loop: CASSSRTGVTEAFF. As DNA, the CDR3 is TGTGCCAGCAGCTCCAGAACAGGGGTCACTGAAGCTTTCTTT.

The V and J genes are TRBV6-5 and TRBJ1-1, with 8 nucleotides matching TRBD1. V gave up 1 base and J gave up 0 bases; unmatched junction bases: 4. Germline V gene data show CDR1 as MNHEY and CDR2 as SVGAGI. The CDR3 extends over 16 amino acids. The chain's CDR3 is CASSYFDRGLNTEAFF. The CDR3 coding sequence is TGTGCCAGCAGTTACTTTGACAGGGGTCTGAACACTGAAGCTTTCTTT.

This clone has a handful of counts. This rearrangement joins TRBV19 to TRBJ1-1; TRBD1 aligns across 8 bases. Germline V gene lookup returns CDR1 LNHDA and CDR2 SQIVND (reference sequence). The CDR3 has 14 amino acids. Germline trimming cut 7 bases from V and 9 bases from J; bases unmatched to any gene: 13. CDR3 amino acids: CASNDAGGDSKAFF. In DNA form, the CDR3 reads TGTGCCAGTAATGATGCAGGGGGCGATTCTAAAGCTTTCTTT.

The rearrangement joins TRBV15 to TRBJ1-5; 10 bases map to TRBD1. The CDR3 runs 15 residues. V lost 4 bases, J lost 2 bases, and 2 bases stayed unmatched. In germline, CDR1 is LNHNV, CDR2 YYDKDF (reference sequence). DNA of the CDR3: TGTGCCACCAGCACAGGGACAGGGGGCAATCAGCCCCAGCATTTT. Amino acid sequence: CATSTGTGGNQPQHF. The complete variable domain, with remaining parts taken from reference TRBV15 and TRBJ1-5, reads DAMVIQNPRYQVTQFGKPVTLSCSQTLNHNVMYWYQQKSSQAPKLLFHYYDKDFNNEADTPDNFQSRRPNTSFCFLDIRSPGLGDTAMYLCATSTGTGGNQPQHFGDGTRLSIL.